This T cell receptor (beta chain) was profiled in a study of post-analysis software for immune sequencing data. cDNA libraries of TCR beta carried unique molecular identifiers. MiXCR was run by TCRdb on the PCR reads, yielding one entry per CDR3 protein. This sample has roughly 800,000 distinct CDR3 sequences, with roughly 50% found just once. Study results and caveats: Diversity measured as normalized Chao1 was significantly lower in multiple sclerosis patients than in controls. When patients were compared with controls, 4 or 5 TRBV segments were more frequent, TRBV5-6, TRBV5-1 and TRBV20-1 among them.

This clonotype has a handful of counts. Its target is unknown. Trimming shortened V by 5 bases and J by 8 bases, and 16 bases separated the two germline ends. The CDR3 spans 15 residues. Germline-derived CDR1 and CDR2 are MNHEY and SMNVEV (reference sequence). The chain couples TRBV27 to TRBJ1-6, with D possibly matching TRBD1 (6 bases). The clonotype originates from a girl under 18 with multiple sclerosis. Sequenced input: blood. CDR3: CASSPWTDPDSPLHF. The CDR3 DNA reads as TGTGCCAGCAGTCCCTGGACAGACCCGGATTCACCCCTCCACTTT.